A selection of T cell receptor beta chains follows, all from one sample in a study of cytomegalovirus exposure and HLA in healthy donors. Assay used: immunoSEQ multiplex PCR; TCRdb lists only in-frame clones, some missing. Among some 200,000 clones listed, about 77% were seen once. Sequenced: PBMCs. All receptors come from a woman in her thirties in good health and CMV-seronegative. Each CDR3 is given with its conserved first and last residue. Fields, in order: CDR3 protein, J gene, D gene, V gene, CDR3 length. D genes are given only for firm matches.

CDR3: CASRLAGGHEQYF; J: TRBJ2-7; D: TRBD2; V: TRBV19; length: 13
CDR3: CASSPSGTEAFF; J: TRBJ1-1; D: .; V: TRBV6-5; length: 12
CDR3: CAWSHSGTDTQYF; J: TRBJ2-3; D: TRBD2; V: TRBV30; length: 13
CDR3: CASSSTIPGTLEDQPQHF; J: TRBJ1-5; D: .; V: TRBV27; length: 18
CDR3: CASRPSGGLGYTQYF; J: TRBJ2-3; D: TRBD2; V: TRBV7-2; length: 15
CDR3: CAWSVTVRHYGYTF; J: TRBJ1-2; D: .; V: TRBV30; length: 14
CDR3: CASLLFQGTGAKNIQYF; J: TRBJ2-4; D: .; V: TRBV2; length: 17
CDR3: CASSLDRVGYGYTF; J: TRBJ1-2; D: TRBD1; V: TRBV5-1; length: 14
CDR3: CASSPAGTENIQYF; J: TRBJ2-4; D: TRBD1; V: TRBV7-9; length: 14
CDR3: CASSEAVRGPDEQYF; J: TRBJ2-7; D: TRBD1; V: TRBV6-1; length: 15
CDR3: CSVERIYRATDTQYF; J: TRBJ2-3; D: .; V: TRBV29-1; length: 15
CDR3: CASSFQRYTTEAFF; J: TRBJ1-1; D: .; V: TRBV11-2; length: 14
CDR3: CASSPQETYGYTF; J: TRBJ1-2; D: .; V: TRBV6-5; length: 13
CDR3: CASSLGSGSDTQYF; J: TRBJ2-3; D: .; V: TRBV5-1; length: 14
CDR3: CASSLRDTQYF; J: TRBJ2-3; D: .; V: TRBV7-9; length: 11
CDR3: CASSYGRPTWDEQFF; J: TRBJ2-1; D: .; V: TRBV6-8; length: 15
CDR3: CASSLAGGPGETQYF; J: TRBJ2-5; D: TRBD2; V: TRBV19; length: 15
CDR3: CASSVTSGSTYNEQFF; J: TRBJ2-1; D: TRBD2; V: TRBV28; length: 16
CDR3: CASSWGLAGVGGELFF; J: TRBJ2-2; D: TRBD2; V: TRBV5-4; length: 16
CDR3: CASSYSRNTYNEQFF; J: TRBJ2-1; D: .; V: TRBV6-5; length: 15
CDR3: CASRRQGFDSPLHF; J: TRBJ1-6; D: TRBD1; V: TRBV6-5; length: 14
CDR3: CASLERAITDTQYF; J: TRBJ2-3; D: .; V: TRBV13; length: 14
CDR3: CASSVLAGELNEQYF; J: TRBJ2-7; D: TRBD2; V: TRBV4-2; length: 15
CDR3: CASSFRAGMGGYTF; J: TRBJ1-2; D: .; V: TRBV28; length: 14
CDR3: CASSQIPGAGGQDTQYF; J: TRBJ2-3; D: TRBD2; V: TRBV14; length: 17
CDR3: CASSWTPPDNEKLFF; J: TRBJ1-4; D: .; V: TRBV28; length: 15
CDR3: CASSPPQTGLETQYF; J: TRBJ2-5; D: TRBD1; V: TRBV18; length: 15
CDR3: CASSLVVAGRTDTQYF; J: TRBJ2-3; D: TRBD2; V: TRBV11-2; length: 16
CDR3: CASSEWVAGNYGYTF; J: TRBJ1-2; D: .; V: TRBV6-1; length: 15
CDR3: CAWSVPARGGGYTF; J: TRBJ1-2; D: .; V: TRBV30; length: 14
CDR3: CASSEQGFSGYTF; J: TRBJ1-2; D: .; V: TRBV6-5; length: 13
CDR3: CASSPRAGSNEKLFF; J: TRBJ1-4; D: .; V: TRBV18; length: 15
CDR3: CASSLGGTGTNYGYTF; J: TRBJ1-2; D: TRBD1; V: TRBV5-1; length: 16
CDR3: CSVGQLNTEAFF; J: TRBJ1-1; D: .; V: TRBV29-1; length: 12
CDR3: CAWSTTGGTQHF; J: TRBJ1-5; D: TRBD1; V: TRBV30; length: 12
CDR3: CSVAADNQPQHF; J: TRBJ1-5; D: .; V: TRBV29-1; length: 12
CDR3: CASSLRMNTEAFF; J: TRBJ1-1; D: .; V: TRBV6-5; length: 13
CDR3: CASSPTRTGPTEQYF; J: TRBJ2-7; D: TRBD1; V: TRBV27; length: 15
CDR3: CASSLAPRGGSYNEQFF; J: TRBJ2-1; D: TRBD2; V: TRBV5-1; length: 17
CDR3: CASSLGGDREGYEQYF; J: TRBJ2-7; D: TRBD1; V: TRBV11-3; length: 16
CDR3: CASSLHREETQYF; J: TRBJ2-5; D: .; V: TRBV5-6; length: 13
CDR3: CASRGGVGGGRGTEAFF; J: TRBJ1-1; D: .; V: TRBV5-4; length: 17
CDR3: CASSRLLAGGREETQYF; J: TRBJ2-5; D: TRBD2; V: TRBV4-1; length: 17
CDR3: CATSIDRGLGGNTIYF; J: TRBJ1-3; D: TRBD1; V: TRBV15; length: 16
CDR3: CAWRFPPGNTIYF; J: TRBJ1-3; D: .; V: TRBV30; length: 13
CDR3: CASSLAGGGPASDQPQHF; J: TRBJ1-5; D: .; V: TRBV7-6; length: 18
CDR3: CASSLRQGTTYEQYF; J: .; D: .; V: TRBV4-1; length: 15